This T cell receptor beta chain was captured by sequencing in a study of metastatic and nonmetastatic thyroid tumors. Study background: Where malignant and benign thyroid patients were concerned, repertoires were compared across blood and tumor or nodule tissue.

Thyroid surgery took place with no prior treatment in any patient. The study, taken as a whole, reports: Reported TCR beta diversity, measured in blood and tumor, was significantly higher for malignant thyroid tumors than for benign nodules.

TCRdb reprocessed the PCR reads using MiXCR. Among some 84,000 clones listed, around 9.1% were seen once. This CDR3 has 16 residues. Germline V gene lookup returns CDR1 MNHEY and CDR2 SVGEGT. About this clone: The antigen remains undetermined. The junction departs from germline at one end; a sequencing error may be responsible.

Specimen: blood. This chain uses TRBV6-2 or TRBV6-3 with TRBJ1-5; possible D gene TRBD1, 5 bases. This receptor was obtained from a female donor with papillary thyroid cancer or a benign thyroid nodule (not recorded which). Some clones in this sample may be carry-over from other donors' samples. The CDR3 nucleotides are TGTGCCAGCAGTAGGTCAGGTCAGGGTCGTAATCAGCCCCAGCACTTT. Translated: CASSRSGQGRNQPQHF.